Below are 10 T cell receptor beta chains sequenced from a single sample in a study of sequential checkpoint blockade in melanoma. This sample's treatment: randomized to nivolumab then ipilimumab (arm A) or the reverse (arm B). The repertoire was sequenced with immunoSEQ multiplex PCR; TCRdb's copy has only in-frame clones and lacks some. The data hold about 15,000 clones, with 70% observed a single time. Sequenced here: CD8+ T cells sorted from blood (inferred from file names), sampled from a patient given nivolumab and ipilimumab in sequence. The source is a human donor with melanoma.

This sequence joins TRBV5-4 and TRBJ2-3; TRBD2 matches at 10 bases. Germline lookup yields CDR1 SGHNT and CDR2 YYREEE (reference sequence). Unmatched junction bases numbered 6, after V lost 0 bases and J lost 2 bases. The CDR3 has 17 residues. Here the CDR3 DNA reads TGTGCCAGCAGCTTGGGGACTAGCGGCCCTTTCACAGATACGCAGTATTTT. This sequence encodes CASSLGTSGPFTDTQYF.

The chain carries TRBV10-1 and TRBJ2-7; a weak D match, TRBD2 (6 bases). Germline loops: CDR1 WNHNN, CDR2 SYGVQD (reference sequence). V was pared by 2 bases and J by 5 bases, with 10 bases between. The CDR3 contains 13 residues. The CDR3 sequence: CASSELGRNEQYF. The CDR3 DNA follows: TGCGCCAGCAGTGAGCTAGGGAGGAACGAGCAGTACTTC.

This chain uses TRBV19 with TRBJ1-5; D possibly corresponds to TRBD1 (6 bases). In germline, CDR1 is LNHDA, CDR2 SQIVND (reference sequence). The CDR3 totals 15 residues. V was clipped by 5 bases and J by 3 bases, with 14 bases between them. The CDR3 sequence is CASSFPDSFNQPQHF. CDR3 coding DNA: TGTGCCAGTAGTTTCCCGGACAGCTTCAATCAGCCCCAGCATTTT.

The chain couples TRBV11-2 to TRBJ1-2; TRBD1 might be the D (6 bases). Germline V gene data show CDR1 as SGHAT and CDR2 as FQNNGV. CDR3 size: 12 residues. Trimming cost V 1 base and J 12 bases, with 12 bases left between them. The CDR3 DNA reads as TGTGCCAGCAGCTTAGCGGACAGCCGGCACACCTTC. It yields the protein CASSLADSRHTF.

This chain connects TRBV25-1 to TRBJ2-7; 11 bases align to TRBD1. J lost 2 bases, V lost 0 bases, and 9 bases had no gene match. This CDR3 spans 18 amino acids. The germline gives CDR1 MGHDK, CDR2 SYGVNS. Here the CDR3 DNA reads TGTGCCAGCAGTGAATATTTTCCCCCGGGACAGGGGGCCTACGAGCAGTACTTC. Residues: CASSEYFPPGQGAYEQYF.

V gene TRBV7-2 combines with J gene TRBJ2-1; no firm D call. Germline-derived CDR1 and CDR2 are SGHTA and FQGNSA. The CDR3 runs 15 residues. V gave up 5 bases and J gave up 0 bases, with 11 bases separating them. The CDR3: CASSPAAVSYNEQFF. The CDR3, as DNA: TGTGCCAGCAGCCCCGCGGCAGTCTCCTACAATGAGCAGTTCTTC.

This chain uses TRBV15 with TRBJ1-2, with D maybe TRBD1 (5 bases). This CDR3 is built from 17 residues. Per germline, CDR1 LNHNV and CDR2 YYDKDF (reference sequence). Trimming pared 0 bases from V and 8 bases from J, leaving 22 bases between. The CDR3 DNA sequence: TGTGCCACCAGCAGAGAAAAAGGGGCGGGGGTAGCTAAGGGCTACACCTTC. It codes for CATSREKGAGVAKGYTF.

Only a few counts were recorded for this clone. The rearrangement joins TRBV9 to TRBJ1-4, with 9 bases that match TRBD1. Trimming cost V 3 bases and J 13 bases; bases outside gene matches: 10. The CDR3 length is 14 residues. The V gene's germline CDR1 is SGDLS and CDR2 YYNGEE. The CDR3 DNA reads TGTGCCAGCAGCGCCGGGACAGGGAAAGAAGGACTGTTTTTT. Translating gives CASSAGTGKEGLFF.

CDR3 sequence: CASSSGTGGYYEQYF. DNA for the CDR3: TGTGCCAGCAGCTCTGGGACAGGGGGATACTACGAGCAGTACTTC. The chain combines TRBV13 with TRBJ2-7; 11 bases match TRBD1. CDR1 PRHDT and CDR2 FYEKMQ come from the germline V gene (reference sequence). This CDR3 is 15 amino acids long. Unmatched junction bases numbered 5, after V lost 4 bases and J lost 3 bases.

The chain employs TRBV27 and TRBJ2-1; 8 bases line up with TRBD2. Germline-derived CDR1 and CDR2 are MNHEY and SMNVEV (reference sequence). The CDR3 runs to 15 residues. Unmatched junction bases numbered 12, after V lost 7 bases and J lost 7 bases. The CDR3 DNA is TGTGCCAGCACCGCGGGAGGTTTTGGGTCGAATGAGCAGTTCTTC. The encoded protein is CASTAGGFGSNEQFF.